These 9 T cell receptor beta chains originate from one sample sequenced in a study of T cell changes during pregnancy in multiple sclerosis (dated by TCRdb to 2018 to 2020). Library creation used the immunoSEQ multiplex PCR assay. TCRdb provides this immuneACCESS table in a form limited to in-frame rearrangements. Some clones are lacking; in checked studies, under half of them reflect an unresolved V gene, and why the rest are absent is not known. The sample table lists 65,000 to 90,000 clones, over 80% of them with a count of one. The biggest ten clones account for roughly 2.8% of the sample. The sample in question was peripheral blood, obtained in the third trimester of pregnancy. Receptors originate from a female donor in good health, enrolled as a control in a pregnancy study.

The genes are TRBV21-1 and TRBJ1-1; TRBD1, the D gene given by the table, was not confirmed from the DNA. TRBV21-1 is classified as a pseudogene. The CDR3 has 14 amino acids. The CDR3 sequence: CASSPRTGETEAFF. DNA of the CDR3: TGTGCCAGCAGCCCCCGGACAGGGGAAACTGAAGCTTTCTTT.

CDR3 sequence reads: CASSYSPQLSYEQYF. The CDR3 DNA is TGTGCCAGCAGTTACTCGCCCCAGTTGTCCTACGAGCAGTACTTC. The J gene is TRBJ2-7, the V gene TRBV6-6, with no clear D. There are 15 residues in the CDR3. V was clipped by 0 bases and J by 1 base, with 10 bases between them. CDR1 and CDR2 from the germline V gene are MNHNY and SVGAGI (reference sequence).

This clone came up a few times. The rearrangement joins TRBV7-9 to TRBJ2-7; no firm D call. This CDR3 region has 13 residues. Between the trimmed V and J ends, which lost 0 bases and 6 bases, there was a span of 9 bases. Looked up from germline, CDR1 is SEHNR and CDR2 is FQNEAQ (reference sequence). CDR3 region: CASSLAGVSEQYF. The CDR3 DNA is TGTGCCAGCAGCTTAGCCGGTGTTTCCGAGCAGTACTTC.

The chain recombines TRBV6-1 with TRBJ2-5; 7 bases align to TRBD2. The germline V gene has CDR1 MNHNS and CDR2 SASEGT. After removal of 2 bases from V and 2 bases from J, the junction contained 8 bases not matched to a gene. CDR3 length: 16 residues. In DNA form, the CDR3 reads TGTGCCAGCAGTGAAAAGAGCGGGGTGGGGCAAGAGACCCAGTACTTC. Its protein product is CASSEKSGVGQETQYF.

Only one count was recorded for this clone. The chain employs TRBV6-4 and TRBJ2-3; D is unclear. This CDR3 spans 13 amino acids. V was pared by 3 bases and J by 3 bases, with 7 bases between. Germline V gene lookup returns CDR1 MRHNA and CDR2 SNTAGT. The DNA of the CDR3 is TGTGCCAGCAGTGAACAGCCAACAGATACGCAGTATTTT. Protein sequence: CASSEQPTDTQYF.

This rearrangement joins TRBV5-1 to TRBJ2-1, with TRBD1 matching over 10 bases. Germline V gene lookup returns CDR1 SGHRS and CDR2 YFSETQ. The length of the CDR3 is 14 residues. With V trimmed by 4 bases and J by 7 bases, 5 bases remained unmatched. The CDR3 nucleotides read TGCGCCAGCAGCGTGACAGGGGGCTTAAATGAGCAGTTCTTC. Translating gives CASSVTGGLNEQFF.

The chain couples TRBV11-2 to TRBJ2-3, with D possibly being TRBD1 (6 bases). Germline CDR1 and CDR2: SGHAT and FQNNGV. Trimming removed 2 bases at V and 3 bases at J, with 18 bases between. The CDR3 extends over 17 amino acids. For the CDR3, the DNA is TGTGCCAGCAGCTTAAGACAGGCTGGCTTTACGACAGATACGCAGTATTTT. The encoded protein is CASSLRQAGFTTDTQYF. The variable domain in full, completed from reference TRBV11-2 and TRBJ2-3, reads EAGVAQSPRYKIIEKRQSVAFWCNPISGHATLYWYQQILGQGPKLLIQFQNNGVVDDSQLPKDRFSAERLKGVDSTLKIQPAKLEDSAVYLCASSLRQAGFTTDTQYFGPGTRLTVL.

CDR3 coding DNA: TGTGCCAGCTCCAGAGGGGGACTAGCGGGAAAAGAGACCCAGTACTTC. Amino acids: CASSRGGLAGKETQYF. The J gene is TRBJ2-5, the V gene TRBV18; 13 bases fit TRBD2. This CDR3 contains 16 residues. The germline CDR1 and CDR2 sequences are KGHSH and LQKENI. The V segment lost 6 bases and the J segment 3 bases; nucleotides outside the gene matches: 7.

The V call is TRBV6-1, the J call TRBJ1-6, with D unclear. The CDR3 loop spans 14 amino acids. Germline V lookup: CDR1 MNHNS, CDR2 SASEGT. V dropped 9 bases and J dropped 0 bases, with 9 bases sitting between them. CDR3 in DNA: TGTGCCAGTCGACGGAGCTCCTATAATTCACCCCTCCACTTT. Amino acid sequence: CASRRSSYNSPLHF.